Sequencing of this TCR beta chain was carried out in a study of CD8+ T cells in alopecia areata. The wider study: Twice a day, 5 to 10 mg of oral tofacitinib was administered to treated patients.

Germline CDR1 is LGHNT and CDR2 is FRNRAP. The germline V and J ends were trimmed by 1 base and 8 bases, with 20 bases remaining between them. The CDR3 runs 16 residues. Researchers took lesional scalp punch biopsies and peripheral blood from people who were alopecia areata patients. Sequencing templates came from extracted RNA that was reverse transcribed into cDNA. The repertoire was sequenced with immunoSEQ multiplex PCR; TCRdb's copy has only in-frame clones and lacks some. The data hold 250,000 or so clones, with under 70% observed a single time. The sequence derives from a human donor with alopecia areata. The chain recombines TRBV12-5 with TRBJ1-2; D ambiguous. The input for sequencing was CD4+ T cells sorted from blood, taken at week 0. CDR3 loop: CASGLALAREGIGYTF. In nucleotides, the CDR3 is TGTGCTAGTGGTTTGGCGCTGGCACGTGAGGGAATAGGCTACACCTTC.